What follows are 19 T cell receptor beta chains derived from one specimen sequenced in a study of blood T cell repertoires in COVID-19. Profiling relied on immunoSEQ multiplex PCR, and the TCRdb table lists in-frame clones only, not all of them. Seen here are some 190,000 clones, roughly nine tenths observed once, and the top ten hold less than 1.5%. Sequenced sample: peripheral blood. These receptors were collected from a man aged 25-40 years with acute or convalescent COVID-19.

The chain uses TRBV2 and TRBJ1-2; D is uncertain. This CDR3 comprises 13 residues. V lost 4 bases and J lost 3, with 9 bases in between. Germline loops: CDR1 SNHLY, CDR2 FYNNEI. CDR3 region: CASSGDTYYGYTF. In nucleotides, the CDR3 is TGTGCCAGCAGTGGCGACACTTACTATGGCTACACCTTC.

J is TRBJ1-2 and V is TRBV5-4; D gene ambiguous. Germline loops: CDR1 SGHNT, CDR2 YYREEE (reference sequence). This CDR3 contains 15 residues. Trimming left V 0 bases short and J 1 base short, with 10 bases between. The CDR3 is CASSLGAFSNYGYTF. The CDR3 region has the DNA TGTGCCAGCAGCTTGGGCGCCTTTAGTAACTATGGCTACACCTTC.

The chain couples TRBV5-6 to TRBJ2-7; 7 bases match TRBD1. CDR1 is SGHDT, CDR2 YYEEEE, per germline. The CDR3 length is 14 residues. Losses at the gene ends were 4 bases for V and 3 bases for J; bases not matched to a gene: 7. Written as DNA, the CDR3 is TGTGCCAGCAGCCCGATCGGGACAGTCTACGAGCAGTACTTC. Its protein is CASSPIGTVYEQYF.

V usage is TRBV7-3 and J usage is TRBJ2-1; 12 nucleotides align to TRBD2. Germline V CDR1 and CDR2: SGHTA, FQGTGA. V shed 5 bases and J 9 bases; nucleotides not matched to a gene: 11. The CDR3 is 16 amino acids. CDR3 amino acids: CASSPGSLAGGGEQFF. The CDR3 DNA reads as TGTGCCAGCAGCCCCGGGTCCCTAGCGGGAGGGGGTGAGCAGTTCTTC.

This clone has a single count. V and J are TRBV6-5 and TRBJ2-7; a weak D match, TRBD2 (5 bases). Between the trimmed V and J ends, which lost 0 bases and 3 bases, there was a span of 12 bases. Germline loops: CDR1 MNHEY, CDR2 SVGAGI. The CDR3 covers 15 residues. The CDR3 sequence is CASSYSGAQLYEQYF. The DNA of the CDR3 is TGTGCCAGCAGTTACTCGGGAGCTCAGCTCTACGAGCAGTACTTC.

The V gene is TRBV27, the J gene TRBJ2-7; 15 bases map to TRBD2. Germline values: CDR1 MNHEY, CDR2 SMNVEV (reference sequence). This CDR3 is 19 amino acids long. The junction had 12 bases not matched to a gene; V was cut back by 3 bases and J by 3 bases. The CDR3 here is CASSFLPPGLAGGGYEQYF. CDR3 sequence (DNA): TGTGCCAGCAGTTTCCTCCCCCCGGGACTAGCGGGGGGCGGCTACGAGCAGTACTTC.

This chain connects TRBV28 to TRBJ1-5; 8 bases line up with TRBD1. Germline lookup yields CDR1 MDHEN and CDR2 SYDVKM. The CDR3 is 16 residues long. V trimming: 5 bases; J trimming: 5 bases; junction bases outside the gene matches: 11. This chain's CDR3 is CASSTIRDRGHQPQHF. CDR3 nucleotides: TGTGCCAGCAGTACTATACGCGACAGGGGTCATCAGCCCCAGCATTTT.

This clone was seen once. This chain joins TRBV19 and TRBJ1-2; perhaps TRBD1 as D (6 bases). Germline V CDR1 and CDR2: LNHDA, SQIVND (reference sequence). The CDR3 extends over 15 amino acids. The ends were cut back, 2 bases at V and 10 bases at J, with 20 bases in the middle. The CDR3 region has the DNA TGTGCCAGTAGTATAACTTTGGGGACAAGTAAGGACTACACCTTC. It is translated as CASSITLGTSKDYTF.

V gene TRBV28 combines with J gene TRBJ1-4; the D gene is possibly TRBD1 (5 bases). Looked up from germline, CDR1 is MDHEN and CDR2 is SYDVKM. This CDR3 spans 17 amino acids. Trimming removed 5 bases at V and 7 bases at J, with 23 bases between. This CDR3 reads CASSPRIGRGVSEKLFF. DNA of the CDR3: TGTGCCAGCAGTCCTCGAATCGGGCGGGGGGTGAGTGAAAAACTGTTTTTT.

The chain carries TRBV3-1 (or the pseudogene TRBV3-2) and TRBJ2-1; 7 bases are a match to TRBD1. The CDR3 covers 13 residues. The V gene's germline CDR1 is LGHDT and CDR2 YNNKEL (reference sequence). V shed 8 bases and J 5 bases; nucleotides not matched to a gene: 6. The CDR3 spells CASGRDSNNEQFF. CDR3 DNA sequence: TGTGCCAGCGGCCGGGACAGCAACAATGAGCAGTTCTTC.

The chain has TRBV7-2 and TRBJ1-4, with 8 bases identical to TRBD1. The CDR3 is 14 residues long. Per germline, CDR1 SGHTA and CDR2 FQGNSA. With V trimmed by 1 base and J by 10 bases, 5 bases remained unmatched. The CDR3 DNA follows: TGTGCCAGCAGCTTAGGACAGGGGTGGAGAAAACTGTTTTTT. As protein: CASSLGQGWRKLFF.

The V and J genes are TRBV28 and TRBJ1-1; perhaps TRBD1 as D (6 bases). There are 16 residues in the CDR3. Trimming cost V 8 bases and J 5 bases, with 24 bases left between them. Germline loops: CDR1 MDHEN, CDR2 SYDVKM. CDR3 DNA sequence: TGTGCCAGCGGGATCATGACAGGAGGAATGAGTACTGAAGCTTTCTTT. Its translation is CASGIMTGGMSTEAFF.

The J gene is TRBJ1-1, the V gene TRBV6-5, with TRBD1 matching over 9 bases. The trim removed 6 bases at V and 6 bases at J, leaving 11 bases unmatched. CDR3 length: 15 amino acids. CDR1 MNHEY and CDR2 SVGAGI come from the germline V gene. The CDR3 here is CASRDWTGVSAEAFF. The CDR3 DNA sequence: TGTGCCAGCAGGGATTGGACAGGGGTGAGCGCTGAAGCTTTCTTT.

The rearrangement uses TRBV30 and TRBJ1-1, with D possibly being TRBD1 (5 bases). V lost 8 bases and J lost 2, with 18 bases in between. Germline lookup yields CDR1 GTSNPN and CDR2 SVGIG (reference sequence). The CDR3 contains 14 residues. The CDR3 region has the DNA TGTGCCACGCCTCTACAGGACCGTAACACTGAAGCTTTCTTT. Translation gives CATPLQDRNTEAFF. Based on the CDR3 plus reference TRBV30 and TRBJ1-1, the full variable domain is SQTIHQWPATLVQPVGSPLSLECTVEGTSNPNLYWYRQAAGRGLQLLFYSVGIGQISSEVPQNLSASRPQDRQFILSSKKLLLSDSGFYLCATPLQDRNTEAFFGQGTRLTVV.

The CDR3 reads CASSNRDRGDSPLHF. For the CDR3, the DNA is TGTGCCAGCAGTAACCGGGACAGGGGAGATTCACCCCTCCACTTT. The rearrangement uses TRBV6-5 and TRBJ1-6; 10 bases line up with TRBD1. Germline CDR1 and CDR2: MNHEY and SVGAGI. V lost 5 bases and J lost 8; bases outside the gene matches: 6. The CDR3 runs to 15 residues.

The CDR3 loop is CASSPPGTSNSPLHF. CDR3 DNA: TGTGCCAGCAGCCCTCCGGGGACATCTAATTCACCCCTCCACTTT. The chain is built from TRBV11-2 and TRBJ1-6, with D perhaps TRBD1 (6 bases). Trimming left V 5 bases short and J 6 bases short, with 14 bases between. The length of the CDR3 is 15 residues. Per germline, CDR1 SGHAT and CDR2 FQNNGV.

J is TRBJ2-1 and V is TRBV28; 7 bases are shared with TRBD2. Germline assignment: CDR1 MDHEN and CDR2 SYDVKM. The CDR3 has 18 residues. The ends lost 5 bases at V and 3 bases at J; junction bases unmatched: 16. CDR3 in DNA: TGTGCCAGCAGTCGTCCTCAATCCTCTAGCGGATACTACAATGAGCAGTTCTTC. Translating it yields CASSRPQSSSGYYNEQFF.

The chain uses TRBV14 and TRBJ1-4; D call uncertain. Germline V gives CDR1 SGHDN, CDR2 FVKESK. With 3 bases removed from V and 0 bases from J, the gap between germline ends came to 17 bases. CDR3 length equals 18 residues. CDR3: CASSQSRILLATNEKLFF. The CDR3 bases are TGTGCCAGCAGCCAGTCAAGAATTCTACTCGCAACTAATGAAAAACTGTTTTTT. Full variable domain (outside the CDR3, taken from reference TRBV14 and TRBJ1-4): EAGVTQFPSHSVIEKGQTVTLRCDPISGHDNLYWYRRVMGKEIKFLLHFVKESKQDESGMPNNRFLAERTGGTYSTLKVQPAELEDSGVYFCASSQSRILLATNEKLFFGSGTQLSVL.

CDR3 nucleotides: TGTGCCAGCAGTTACTCCAGGGTCTACAGCAATCAGCCCCAGCATTTT. This gives the protein CASSYSRVYSNQPQHF. This chain connects TRBV6-5 to TRBJ1-5; D is perhaps TRBD1 (5 bases). The V end lost 0 bases, the J end lost 1 base, and 10 bases lay between the germline ends. CDR3 size: 16 residues. Germline values: CDR1 MNHEY, CDR2 SVGAGI.